This T cell receptor (beta chain) is drawn from a study of CD8+CD57+ T cells in acquired aplastic anemia (dated by TCRdb to 2016 to 2019). For context, the study as a whole: Extracted DNA from sorted CD4+ and CD8+ cells averaged approximately 3 ug, ranging from about 0.19 to 30 ug. CD8+CD57+ expansion was defined as frequency above the mean frequency observed in healthy subjects.

Trimming accounts for 3 bases at V and 8 bases at J, while the number of junction bases matched to no gene is 9. From the cysteine up to the phenylalanine, the CDR3 has a length of 14 residues. The kept DNA is CDR3 alone, 42 bases in frame from the first base. Via the germline V gene (reference sequence), CDR1 is SEHNR and CDR2 FQNEAQ. Genomic DNA was used as template for profiling of TCR beta VDJ combinations and CDR3 sequences. An Illumina HiSeq 2000 was the platform used for TCR repertoire sequencing. The published analysis was carried out like this. Repertoires were assessed using TRBV/TRBJ rearrangement plots, CDR3 size and DJ length profiles, and Simpson's diversity index. Whichever DNA sequence was most abundant in the deep sequencing data was defined as the immunodominant clone. CDR3 amino acid sequences were checked for sharing between subjects and were compared against published repertoires and the VDJdb database. The raw public reads went through TCRdb reprocessing: fastp at Q25, MiXCR clone calling, in-frame beta chains kept. Rows merge per CDR3 protein into single entries with the most common DNA and genes. The V and J calls come from TCRdb's annotation, not from the publication. The sample data list roughly 180,000 distinct CDR3 sequences, and approximately 48% of these were observed just once. 10% to 15% of the sample goes to the ten largest clones.

The paper's findings and limits, for the study overall: Approximately 31 CD8+ CDR3 sequences were found in both patients and controls but appeared to be highly expressed in patients and within the immunodominant clones of the patients. Patients and healthy controls showed no significant difference in CD8+ Simpson's diversity (P=0.060).

This clonotype came up once. Its target antigen remains unknown. No base quality information exists; no much larger clone differs at one position. One read provides weak support. Expansion of CD8+CD57+ cells had been shown by flow cytometry in the patients chosen for sequencing. Every patient had severe acquired aplastic anemia, diagnosed using the International Study of Aplastic Anemia and Agranulocytosis and Camitta criteria. No patient had received any therapy when blood was sampled. The study deep-sequenced TCR repertoires of sorted CD4+ and CD8+ blood T cells from severe aplastic anemia patients and healthy subjects. In the USA, patient enrollment took place under clinicaltrials.gov protocols 00001620, 01623167, 00001397, 00071045, 00081523 and 00961064. Ficoll-Paque density gradient centrifugation was used to isolate peripheral blood mononuclear cells. CD4+ and CD8+ T cells were sorted by FACS or magnetic beads before DNA extraction.

The sequence links TRBV7-9 to TRBJ1-2; 7 middle bases align to TRBD1. What was sequenced was sorted CD4+, CD8+, or CD8+CD57+ T cells (not recorded which) from PBMCs. This receptor was obtained from a human donor with aplastic anemia. The CDR3 region has the sequence CASSLPTGRDGYTF. The DNA reads as follows: TGTGCCAGCAGCTTGCCGACAGGGAGAGACGGCTACACCTTC.